This TCR beta chain was recorded in a study of memory CD4+ T cells and cytomegalovirus serostatus. Study details: Healthy Belgian adult donors included roughly ten CMV-positive and around 25 CMV-negative people.

The study, taken as a whole, reports: Of 150 to 200 reported CMV TCRbeta sequences, under 80 were found in memory CD4+ repertoires.

Worth noting for this clone: Antigen: not known.

Clones were read by immunoSEQ multiplex PCR, and TCRdb kept only the in-frame ones, dropping some. The data hold 35,000 to 45,000 clones, with roughly 85% observed a single time. Germline V lookup: CDR1 LGHNA, CDR2 YSLEER. Trimming removed 3 bases from V and 8 bases from J, with 25 bases in between. The CDR3 loop spans 17 amino acids. Single viable CD3+CD4+CD8-CD45RO+ cells were sorted as the memory CD4+ T cells. CMV serostatus came from serum IgG against pp150, pp28, p38, p52. Positive selection with CD4 microbeads enriched total CD4+ T cells. The chain carries TRBV4-3 and TRBJ1-2; possibly TRBD1 for D (6 bases). The sample comprised memory CD4+ T cells from blood. The origin of this receptor is an adult in good health and CMV-seropositive. DNA of the CDR3: TGCGCCAGCAGCCAGGGATATTCAGGGGCTGCTGGGAGGGGCTACACCTTC. It codes for CASSQGYSGAAGRGYTF.